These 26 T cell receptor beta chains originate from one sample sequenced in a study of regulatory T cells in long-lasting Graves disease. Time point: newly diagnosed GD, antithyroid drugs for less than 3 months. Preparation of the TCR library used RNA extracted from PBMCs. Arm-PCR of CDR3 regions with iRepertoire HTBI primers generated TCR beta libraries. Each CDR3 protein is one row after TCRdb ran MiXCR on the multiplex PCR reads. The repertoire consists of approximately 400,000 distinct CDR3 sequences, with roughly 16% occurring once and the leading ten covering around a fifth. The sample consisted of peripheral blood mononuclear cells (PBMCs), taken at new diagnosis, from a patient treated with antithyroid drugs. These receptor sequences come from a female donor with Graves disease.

DNA for the CDR3: TGCAGTGCCAGGACTAGCGGGAGTATCACCGGGGAGCTGTTTTTT. Amino acid sequence: CSARTSGSITGELFF. J is TRBJ2-2 and V is TRBV20-1; 13 bases fit TRBD2. The CDR3 loop spans 15 amino acids. Germline V gene lookup returns CDR1 DFQATT and CDR2 SNEGSKA (reference sequence). Trimming at V came to 6 bases and at J to 4 bases, leaving 5 bases not matched to a gene.

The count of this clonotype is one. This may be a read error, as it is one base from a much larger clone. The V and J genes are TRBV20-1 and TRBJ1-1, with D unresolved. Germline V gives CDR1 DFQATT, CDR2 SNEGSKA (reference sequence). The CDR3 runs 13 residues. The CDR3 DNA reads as TGCGGTGCTCGAAACGCCCGGAACACTGAAGCTTTCTTT. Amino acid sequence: CGARNARNTEAFF.

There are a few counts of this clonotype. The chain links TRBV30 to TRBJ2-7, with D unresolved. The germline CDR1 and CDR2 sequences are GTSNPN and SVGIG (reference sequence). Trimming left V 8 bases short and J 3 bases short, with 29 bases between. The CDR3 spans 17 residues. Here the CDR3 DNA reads TGTGCCCTACAAAAGACTGAAGCTGGCCCAACCTACTACGAGCAGTACTTC. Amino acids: CALQKTEAGPTYYEQYF.

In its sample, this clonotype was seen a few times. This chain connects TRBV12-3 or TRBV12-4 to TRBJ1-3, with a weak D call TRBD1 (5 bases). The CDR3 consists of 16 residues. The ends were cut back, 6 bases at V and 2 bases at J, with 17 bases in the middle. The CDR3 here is CASSPPWRGPGNTIYF. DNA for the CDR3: TGTGCCAGCAGCCCACCCTGGAGGGGCCCTGGAAACACCATATATTTT.

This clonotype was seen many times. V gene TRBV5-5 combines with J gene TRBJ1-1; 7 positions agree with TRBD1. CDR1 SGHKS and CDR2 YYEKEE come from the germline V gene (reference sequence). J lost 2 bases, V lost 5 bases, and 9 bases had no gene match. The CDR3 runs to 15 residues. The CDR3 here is CASSPMQGGNTEAFF. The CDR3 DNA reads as TGTGCCAGCAGTCCGATGCAGGGGGGTAACACTGAAGCTTTCTTT.

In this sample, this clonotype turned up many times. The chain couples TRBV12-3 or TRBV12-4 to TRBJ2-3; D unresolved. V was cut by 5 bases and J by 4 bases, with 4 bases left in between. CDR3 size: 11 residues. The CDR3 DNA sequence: TGTGCCAGCAGTATGGCAGATACGCAGTATTTT. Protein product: CASSMADTQYF.

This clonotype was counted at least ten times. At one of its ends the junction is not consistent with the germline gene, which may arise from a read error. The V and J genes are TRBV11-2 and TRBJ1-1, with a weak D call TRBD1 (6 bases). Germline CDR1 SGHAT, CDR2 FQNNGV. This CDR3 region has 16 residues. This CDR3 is CASTLAFGAGAFEAFF. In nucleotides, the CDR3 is TGTGCCAGCACCTTAGCTTTCGGGGCGGGGGCTTTTGAAGCTTTCTTT.

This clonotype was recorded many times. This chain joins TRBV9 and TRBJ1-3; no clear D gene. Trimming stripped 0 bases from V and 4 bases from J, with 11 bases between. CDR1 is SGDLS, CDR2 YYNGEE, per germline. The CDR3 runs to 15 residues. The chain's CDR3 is CASSVVSGEGNTIYF. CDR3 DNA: TGTGCCAGCAGCGTAGTAAGTGGAGAAGGAAACACCATATATTTT. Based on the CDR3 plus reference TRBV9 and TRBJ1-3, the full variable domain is DSGVTQTPKHLITATGQRVTLRCSPRSGDLSVYWYQQSLDQGLQFLIQYYNGEERAKGNILERFSAQQFPDLHSELNLSSLELGDSALYFCASSVVSGEGNTIYFGEGSWLTVV.

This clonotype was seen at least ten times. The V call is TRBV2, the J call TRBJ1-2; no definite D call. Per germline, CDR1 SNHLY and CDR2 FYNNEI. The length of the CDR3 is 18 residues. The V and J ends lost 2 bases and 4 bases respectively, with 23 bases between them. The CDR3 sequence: CASSELPKTTGIAYGYTF. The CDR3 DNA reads TGTGCCAGCAGTGAATTGCCGAAAACGACGGGGATTGCCTATGGCTACACCTTC.

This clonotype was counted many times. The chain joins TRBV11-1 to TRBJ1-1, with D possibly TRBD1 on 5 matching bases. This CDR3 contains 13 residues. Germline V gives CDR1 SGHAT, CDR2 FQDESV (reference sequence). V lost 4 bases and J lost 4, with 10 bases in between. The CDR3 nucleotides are TGTGCCAGCAGCTCCTTCGGGGGCACTGAAGCTTTCTTT. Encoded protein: CASSSFGGTEAFF.

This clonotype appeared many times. CDR3 in amino acids: CASSPQLAGFDTQYF. CDR3 DNA sequence: TGTGCCAGCTCACCACAACTAGCGGGATTCGATACGCAGTATTTT. The chain couples TRBV18 to TRBJ2-3; TRBD2 agrees at 10 bases. This CDR3 comprises 15 residues. Trimming at V came to 1 base and at J to 6 bases, leaving 4 bases not matched to a gene. The germline V gene has CDR1 KGHSH and CDR2 LQKENI. Full variable domain (missing parts from reference TRBV18 and TRBJ2-3): NAGVMQNPRHLVRRRGQEARLRCSPMKGHSHVYWYRQLPEEGLKFMVYLQKENIIDESGMPKERFSAEFPKEGPSILRIQQVVRGDSAAYFCASSPQLAGFDTQYFGPGTRLTVL.

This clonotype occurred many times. This CDR3 reads CASNTDRGGEATQYF. DNA for the CDR3: TGTGCCAGTAATACGGACAGGGGAGGTGAGGCGACCCAGTACTTC. This chain connects TRBV10-3 to TRBJ2-5, with 9 positions matching TRBD1. V gave up 10 bases and J gave up 7 bases; unmatched junction bases: 16. This CDR3 has 15 residues. Germline CDR1 ENHRY, CDR2 SYGVKD.

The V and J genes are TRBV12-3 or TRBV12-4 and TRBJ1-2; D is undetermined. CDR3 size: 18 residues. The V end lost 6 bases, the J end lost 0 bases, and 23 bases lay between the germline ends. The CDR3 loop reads CASSHTNRVPLANYGYTF. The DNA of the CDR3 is TGTGCCAGCAGCCATACAAACCGGGTTCCCTTAGCTAACTATGGCTACACCTTC.

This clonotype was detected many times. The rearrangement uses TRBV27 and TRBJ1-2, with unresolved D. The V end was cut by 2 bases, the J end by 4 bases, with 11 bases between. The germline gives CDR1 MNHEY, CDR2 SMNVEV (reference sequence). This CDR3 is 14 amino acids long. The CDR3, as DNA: TGTGCCAGCAGTTTAGCCAGTCCGGGCTATGGCTACACCTTC. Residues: CASSLASPGYGYTF.

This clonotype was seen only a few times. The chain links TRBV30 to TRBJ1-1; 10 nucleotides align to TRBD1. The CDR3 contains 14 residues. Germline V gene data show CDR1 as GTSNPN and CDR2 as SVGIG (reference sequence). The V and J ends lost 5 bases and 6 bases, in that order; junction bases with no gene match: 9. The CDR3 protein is CAWSRTGGVSEAFF. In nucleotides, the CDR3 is TGTGCCTGGTCCCGGACAGGGGGAGTCTCTGAAGCTTTCTTT.

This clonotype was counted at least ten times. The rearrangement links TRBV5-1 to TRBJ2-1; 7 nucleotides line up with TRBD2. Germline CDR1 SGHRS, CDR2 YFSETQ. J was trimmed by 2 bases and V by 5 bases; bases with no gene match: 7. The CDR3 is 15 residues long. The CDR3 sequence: CASSPGGYTYNEQFF. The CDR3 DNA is TGCGCCAGCAGTCCGGGGGGATACACCTACAATGAGCAGTTCTTC.

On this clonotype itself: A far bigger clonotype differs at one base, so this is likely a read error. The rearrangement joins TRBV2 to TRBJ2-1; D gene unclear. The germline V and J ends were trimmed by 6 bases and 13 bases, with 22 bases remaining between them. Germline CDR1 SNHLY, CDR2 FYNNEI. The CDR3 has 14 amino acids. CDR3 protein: CASSADRSEETQFF. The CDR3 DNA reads TGTGCCAGCAGCGCGGACCGAAGCGAAGAGACCCAGTTCTTC. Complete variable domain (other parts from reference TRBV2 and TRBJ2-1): EPEVTQTPSHQVTQMGQEVILRCVPISNHLYFYWYRQILGQKVEFLVSFYNNEISEKSEIFDDQFSVERPDGSNFTLKIRSTKLEDSAMYFCASSADRSEETQFFGPGTRLTVL.

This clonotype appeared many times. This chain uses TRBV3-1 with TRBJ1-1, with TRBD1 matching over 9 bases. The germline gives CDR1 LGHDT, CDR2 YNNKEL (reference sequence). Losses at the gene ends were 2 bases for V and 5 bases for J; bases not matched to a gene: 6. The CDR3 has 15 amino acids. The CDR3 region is CASSQWGTGRTEAFF. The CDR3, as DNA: TGTGCCAGCAGCCAATGGGGGACAGGGCGAACTGAAGCTTTCTTT.

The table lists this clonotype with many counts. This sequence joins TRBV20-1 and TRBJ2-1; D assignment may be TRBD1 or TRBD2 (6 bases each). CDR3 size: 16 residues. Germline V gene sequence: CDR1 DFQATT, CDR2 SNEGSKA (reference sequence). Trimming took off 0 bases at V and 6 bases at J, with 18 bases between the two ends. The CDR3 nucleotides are TGCAGTGCTAGAGATTTCGGGGGCTTGCGGTTCAATGAGCAGTTCTTC. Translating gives CSARDFGGLRFNEQFF.

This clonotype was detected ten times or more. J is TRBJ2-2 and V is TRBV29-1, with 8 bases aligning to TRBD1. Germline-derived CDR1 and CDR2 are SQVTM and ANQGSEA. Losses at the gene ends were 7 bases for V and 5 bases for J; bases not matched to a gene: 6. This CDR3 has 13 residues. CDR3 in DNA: TGCAGCGGATACAGGGGGAAAACCGGGGAGCTGTTTTTT. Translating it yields CSGYRGKTGELFF.

CDR3 sequence reads: CASSFLSILAGVQGPHNEQFF. The CDR3, as DNA: TGTGCCAGCAGTTTTCTTAGTATACTAGCGGGAGTACAGGGGCCCCACAATGAGCAGTTCTTC. The chain carries TRBV28 and TRBJ2-1, with 11 positions matching TRBD2. In germline, CDR1 is MDHEN, CDR2 SYDVKM. V was clipped by 3 bases and J by 5 bases; unmatched bases: 21. CDR3 length: 21 residues. Variable domain in full (rest from reference TRBV28 and TRBJ2-1): DVKVTQSSRYLVKRTGEKVFLECVQDMDHENMFWYRQDPGLGLRLIYFSYDVKMKEKGDIPEGYSVSREKKERFSLILESASTNQTSMYLCASSFLSILAGVQGPHNEQFFGPGTRLTVL.

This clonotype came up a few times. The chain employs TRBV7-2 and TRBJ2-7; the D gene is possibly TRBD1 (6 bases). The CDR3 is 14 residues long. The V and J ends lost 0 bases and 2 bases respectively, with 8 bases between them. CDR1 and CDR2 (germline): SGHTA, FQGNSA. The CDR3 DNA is TGTGCCAGCAGCTTAGCGGGGGCCCCCTACGAGCAGTACTTC. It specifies CASSLAGAPYEQYF. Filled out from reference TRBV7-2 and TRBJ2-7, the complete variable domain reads GAGVSQSPSNKVTEKGKDVELRCDPISGHTALYWYRQSLGQGLEFLIYFQGNSAPDKSGLPSDRFSAERTGGSVSTLTIQRTQQEDSAVYLCASSLAGAPYEQYFGPGTRLTVT.

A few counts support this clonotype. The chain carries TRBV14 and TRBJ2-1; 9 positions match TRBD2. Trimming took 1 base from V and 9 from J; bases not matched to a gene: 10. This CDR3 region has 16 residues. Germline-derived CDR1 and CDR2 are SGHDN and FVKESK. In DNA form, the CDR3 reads TGTGCCAGCAGCCAAGTAGCGGGGGAAAACAGCGGTGAGCAGTTCTTC. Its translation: CASSQVAGENSGEQFF.

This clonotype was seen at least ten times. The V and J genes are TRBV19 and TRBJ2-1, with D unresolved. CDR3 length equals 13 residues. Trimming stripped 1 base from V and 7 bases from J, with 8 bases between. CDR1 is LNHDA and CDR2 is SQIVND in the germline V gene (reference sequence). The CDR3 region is CASSIVAGNEQFF. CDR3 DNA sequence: TGTGCCAGTAGTATAGTCGCCGGGAATGAGCAGTTCTTC. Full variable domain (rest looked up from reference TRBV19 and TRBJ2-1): DGGITQSPKYLFRKEGQNVTLSCEQNLNHDAMYWYRQDPGQGLRLIYYSQIVNDFQKGDIAEGYSVSREKKESFPLTVTSAQKNPTAFYLCASSIVAGNEQFFGPGTRLTVL.

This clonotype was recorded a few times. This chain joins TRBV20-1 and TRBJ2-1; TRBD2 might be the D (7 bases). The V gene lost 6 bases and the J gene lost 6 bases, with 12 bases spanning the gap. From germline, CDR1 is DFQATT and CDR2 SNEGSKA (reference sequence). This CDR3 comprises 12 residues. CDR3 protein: CSAGGACNEQFF. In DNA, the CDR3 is TGCAGTGCGGGGGGGGCCTGCAATGAGCAGTTCTTC.

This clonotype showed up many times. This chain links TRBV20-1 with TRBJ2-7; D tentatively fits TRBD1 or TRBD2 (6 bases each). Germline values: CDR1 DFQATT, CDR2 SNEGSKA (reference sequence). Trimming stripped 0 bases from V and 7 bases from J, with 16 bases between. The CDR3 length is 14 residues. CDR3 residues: CSARETGGIPEQYF. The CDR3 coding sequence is TGCAGTGCTAGAGAGACAGGAGGGATTCCTGAGCAGTACTTC.